These 27 T cell receptor beta chains originate from one sample sequenced in a study of T cells in Graves' hyperthyroidism and ophthalmopathy (dated by TCRdb to between 2018 and 2021). Libraries were prepared through multiplex PCR. Data came from an Illumina HiSeq 2000. TCR beta CDR3 regions were amplified from RNA transcripts. The TCR CDR3 was subjected to a first round of RT-PCR using the HTBI primer set and the Qiagen OneStep RT-PCR kit. TCRdb passed the public sequencing reads through fastp at Q25 and MiXCR, retaining productive beta sequences. Every CDR3 protein is listed once, alongside the most common genes and DNA of its rows. The table for this sample lists 600,000 or so distinct CDR3 sequences; 13% to 15% of them were counted only once. Around 7% of the sample lies in the top ten. Sequences were obtained from blood. Every receptor here comes from a woman aged 18-29 years with Graves' ophthalmopathy.

There are many counts of this clonotype. The J gene is TRBJ1-2, the V gene TRBV28; unclear D gene. The CDR3 runs 15 residues. Deletions cut 4 bases from V and 3 bases from J, with 15 bases between. Germline CDR1 is MDHEN and CDR2 is SYDVKM. The CDR3: CASSYDPVRDYGYTF. CDR3 DNA: TGTGCCAGCAGTTATGACCCCGTAAGGGACTATGGCTACACCTTC.

The rearrangement links TRBV4-2 to TRBJ2-1; D is ambiguous. V was clipped by 0 bases and J by 0 bases, with 6 bases between them. The CDR3 is 15 amino acids. The V gene's germline CDR1 is LGHNA and CDR2 YNFKEQ. In nucleotides, the CDR3 is TGTGCCAGCAGCCAAGAGGTAATCTCCTACAATGAGCAGTTCTTC. Protein sequence: CASSQEVISYNEQFF.

This clonotype was detected many times. The J gene is TRBJ1-1, the V gene TRBV2; unclear D gene. V gave up 4 bases and J gave up 0 bases, with 6 bases separating them. The V gene's germline CDR1 is SNHLY and CDR2 FYNNEI. The CDR3 contains 13 residues. In DNA, the CDR3 is TGTGCCAGCAGTGCCGGCATGAACACTGAAGCTTTCTTT. Amino acid sequence: CASSAGMNTEAFF.

This clonotype showed up just a few times. The rearrangement joins TRBV2 to TRBJ2-7; the match to TRBD2 covers 10 bases. This CDR3 region has 15 residues. V shed 4 bases, J shed 3 bases, and the junction held 6 bases outside the gene matches. Looked up from germline, CDR1 is SNHLY and CDR2 is FYNNEI. This CDR3 reads CASSVLLAGYYEQYF. CDR3 DNA sequence: TGTGCCAGCAGTGTGCTACTAGCGGGATACTACGAGCAGTACTTC.

This clonotype was recorded a few times. The chain carries TRBV4-3 and TRBJ1-1, with D perhaps TRBD1 (5 bases). The CDR3 consists of 15 residues. V lost 1 base to trimming and J lost 3 bases, with 12 bases between them. Per germline, CDR1 LGHNA and CDR2 YSLEER. DNA of the CDR3: TGCGCCAGCAGCCAAGGATTGGGACCCTACACTGAAGCTTTCTTT. Translating gives CASSQGLGPYTEAFF.

The chain has TRBV2 and TRBJ2-5; the D call may be TRBD1 or TRBD2 (6 bases each). Germline-derived CDR1 and CDR2 are SNHLY and FYNNEI. This CDR3 is 17 amino acids long. Trimming shortened V by 4 bases and J by 0 bases, and 18 bases separated the two germline ends. This chain's CDR3 is CASSVAGAGNYQETQYF. The CDR3 DNA sequence: TGTGCCAGCAGTGTGGCAGGGGCGGGAAATTACCAAGAGACCCAGTACTTC.

This clonotype was seen many times. The chain links TRBV30 to TRBJ2-3; 8 bases agree with TRBD1. The CDR3 extends over 14 amino acids. CDR1 is GTSNPN and CDR2 is SVGIG in the germline V gene (reference sequence). V shed 3 bases, J shed 7 bases, and the junction held 9 bases outside the gene matches. CDR3 loop: CAWRRDRFPYTQYF. CDR3 DNA sequence: TGTGCCTGGAGACGGGACAGGTTCCCCTATACGCAGTATTTT.

V and J are TRBV29-1 and TRBJ2-7; D perhaps matches TRBD2 (6 bases). CDR1 SQVTM and CDR2 ANQGSEA come from the germline V gene. Trimming stripped 3 bases from V and 0 bases from J, with 12 bases between. This CDR3 comprises 14 residues. DNA for the CDR3: TGCAGCGTTGAGGACACGGGAGACTCCTACGAGCAGTACTTC. It yields the protein CSVEDTGDSYEQYF.

This clonotype appeared many times. The chain links TRBV7-8 to TRBJ2-1, with a tentative D call TRBD2 (5 bases). The CDR3 runs 15 residues. The ends were cut back, 1 base at V and 1 base at J, with 8 bases in the middle. Germline V gives CDR1 SGHVS, CDR2 FQNEAQ. The CDR3 DNA reads TGTGCCAGCAGCTTAGTACTAGGGTCCTACAATGAGCAGTTCTTC. Translating it yields CASSLVLGSYNEQFF.

At least ten counts were recorded for this clonotype. The chain joins TRBV20-1 to TRBJ1-1; 10 nucleotides line up with TRBD1. The CDR3 is 16 amino acids. Germline V gene lookup returns CDR1 DFQATT and CDR2 SNEGSKA (reference sequence). J gave up 2 bases and V 6 bases, and 12 bases lay outside the gene matches. The CDR3: CSAYTRQGAINTEAFF. The CDR3, as DNA: TGCAGTGCCTACACCCGACAGGGGGCGATTAACACTGAAGCTTTCTTT.

This clonotype was recorded many times. The J gene is TRBJ2-7, the V gene TRBV7-9, with D tentatively TRBD1 (8 bases). Trimming pared 3 bases from V and 2 bases from J, leaving 17 bases between. The CDR3 length is 16 residues. From germline, CDR1 is SEHNR and CDR2 FQNEAQ (reference sequence). This CDR3 is CASSFGGGQATYEQYF. In DNA form, the CDR3 reads TGTGCCAGCAGCTTCGGCGGGGGACAGGCCACCTACGAGCAGTACTTC.

The chain joins TRBV6-2 or TRBV6-3 to TRBJ2-5; D remains unclear. This CDR3 spans 15 amino acids. Between the trimmed V and J ends, which lost 6 bases and 7 bases, there was a span of 21 bases. Germline V gene sequence: CDR1 MNHEY, CDR2 SVGEGT. CDR3 DNA sequence: TGTGCCAGCAGCATACCCTCAATTGGCGAGTCGACCCAGTACTTC. This gives the protein CASSIPSIGESTQYF.

This clonotype was counted ten times or more. This chain links TRBV6-5 with TRBJ2-7; possibly TRBD1 or TRBD2 for D (7 bases each). The CDR3 totals 14 residues. V lost 2 bases to trimming and J lost 7 bases, with 15 bases between them. Germline loops: CDR1 MNHEY, CDR2 SVGAGI. For the CDR3, the DNA is TGTGCCAGCAGTTACGTTCCAGGGGGGGGAGAGCAGTACTTC. Its protein product is CASSYVPGGGEQYF.

This clonotype was counted many times. This chain joins TRBV5-6 and TRBJ1-2; no clear D. Per the germline V gene, CDR1 is SGHDT and CDR2 is YYEEEE. This CDR3 contains 14 residues. V was pared by 0 bases and J by 6 bases, with 12 bases between. The CDR3 region is CASSLGPGGDGYTF. DNA of the CDR3: TGTGCCAGCAGCTTGGGGCCGGGAGGCGATGGCTACACCTTC. The whole variable domain, remainder taken from reference TRBV5-6 and TRBJ1-2, is DAGVTQSPTHLIKTRGQQVTLRCSPKSGHDTVSWYQQALGQGPQFIFQYYEEEERQRGNFPDRFSGHQFPNYSSELNVNALLLGDSALYLCASSLGPGGDGYTFGSGTRLTVV.

There are many counts of this clonotype. The chain recombines TRBV2 with TRBJ2-4, with a possible D match to TRBD2 (5 bases). CDR3 size: 14 residues. V was shortened by 3 bases and J by 7 bases, with 13 bases between the two germline ends. Germline CDR1 reads SNHLY; CDR2 reads FYNNEI. This CDR3 is CASSDLEAGNIQYF. CDR3 in DNA: TGTGCCAGCAGTGATCTGGAGGCCGGGAACATTCAGTACTTC.

V usage is TRBV3-2 and J usage is TRBJ2-7; TRBD1, the D gene given by the table, was not confirmed from the DNA. TRBV3-2 is labeled a pseudogene. The CDR3 sequence is 16 residues long. This CDR3 is CASSHPRTGTSYEQYF. As DNA, the CDR3 is TGTGCCAGCAGCCACCCCCGGACAGGGACCTCCTACGAGCAGTACTTC.

This clonotype was counted many times. The chain is built from TRBV27 and TRBJ2-3; no definite D call. CDR1 MNHEY and CDR2 SMNVEV come from the germline V gene (reference sequence). Trimming shortened V by 0 bases and J by 2 bases, and 15 bases separated the two germline ends. The CDR3 has 17 residues. As DNA, the CDR3 is TGTGCCAGCAGTTTATCGGAAAACTGGTTGCCCACAGATACGCAGTATTTT. It translates to CASSLSENWLPTDTQYF.

This clonotype was counted many times. This rearrangement joins TRBV27 to TRBJ2-2; 7 bases match TRBD1. Losses at the gene ends were 5 bases for V and 8 bases for J; bases not matched to a gene: 8. Germline CDR1 reads MNHEY; CDR2 reads SMNVEV (reference sequence). This CDR3 region has 14 residues. CDR3 in DNA: TGTGCCAGCAGTGTGAGCTACAGGGGTGGGGAGCTGTTTTTT. Translation: CASSVSYRGGELFF.

This clonotype occurred a few times. This rearrangement joins TRBV11-2 to TRBJ1-6, with 8 bases matching TRBD1. CDR1 and CDR2 (germline): SGHAT, FQNNGV. Germline trimming cut 1 base from V and 6 bases from J; bases unmatched to any gene: 5. The CDR3 extends over 16 amino acids. The CDR3, as DNA: TGTGCCAGCAGCTTAGCAGGGGGCCTGAGTAATTCACCCCTCCACTTT. It specifies CASSLAGGLSNSPLHF.

This clonotype was counted ten times or more. The chain's CDR3 is CAWSGASVTETQYF. The CDR3 DNA reads TGTGCCTGGAGTGGGGCTAGCGTAACCGAGACCCAGTACTTC. This chain links TRBV30 with TRBJ2-5; possibly TRBD2 for D (6 bases). CDR1 and CDR2 (germline): GTSNPN, SVGIG (reference sequence). Between the trimmed V and J ends, which lost 1 base and 5 bases, there was a span of 14 bases. This CDR3 contains 14 residues.

This clonotype showed up many times. This sequence joins TRBV18 and TRBJ2-7; TRBD1 aligns across 7 bases. Germline-derived CDR1 and CDR2 are KGHSH and LQKENI. The CDR3 is made up of 14 amino acids. V was pared by 3 bases and J by 3 bases, with 5 bases of the junction left unmatched. CDR3 in amino acids: CASSPKGQLYEQYF. As DNA, the CDR3 is TGTGCCAGCTCACCGAAGGGACAGCTCTACGAGCAGTACTTC.

The chain is built from TRBV11-2 and TRBJ2-2, with D perhaps TRBD1 (6 bases). V was clipped by 4 bases and J by 1 base, with 13 bases between them. The CDR3 has 16 residues. Germline-derived CDR1 and CDR2 are SGHAT and FQNNGV. CDR3 in amino acids: CASSSIGTKNTGELFF. The CDR3 DNA reads as TGTGCCAGCAGCTCTATAGGGACAAAGAACACCGGGGAGCTGTTTTTT.

At least ten counts were recorded for this clonotype. The CDR3 sequence: CASSGTFEQYF. The CDR3, as DNA: TGTGCCAGCAGCGGGACGTTCGAGCAGTACTTC. V is TRBV28 and J is TRBJ2-7; D assignment may be TRBD1 or TRBD2 (5 bases each). Germline V gives CDR1 MDHEN, CDR2 SYDVKM. CDR3 length equals 11 residues. Deletions cut 6 bases from V and 6 bases from J, with 9 bases between.

This clonotype was seen ten or more times. The J gene is TRBJ1-1, the V gene TRBV9; possibly TRBD1 for D (5 bases). CDR1 SGDLS and CDR2 YYNGEE come from the germline V gene. Trimming cost V 3 bases and J 8 bases, with 23 bases left between them. The CDR3 contains 16 residues. CDR3 amino acids: CASSDSTTGSWGEAFF. Written as DNA, the CDR3 is TGTGCCAGCAGCGACTCCACCACGGGGTCATGGGGCGAAGCTTTCTTT.

This clonotype came up many times. DNA for the CDR3: TGTGCCAGCAGCTTAAACCCCCTCCAAACTGGGTCCGCCTACGAGCAGTACTTC. It specifies CASSLNPLQTGSAYEQYF. V usage is TRBV7-6 and J usage is TRBJ2-7; no reliable D call. V dropped 2 bases and J dropped 2 bases, with 22 bases sitting between them. Looked up from germline, CDR1 is SGHVS and CDR2 is FNYEAQ. The CDR3 runs 18 residues.

Many counts were recorded for this clonotype. The chain carries TRBV12-3 or TRBV12-4 and TRBJ2-3; D remains unclear. CDR3 length: 14 residues. Trimming cost V 3 bases and J 6 bases, with 13 bases left between them. CDR3 loop: CASSLGQTRDTQYF. For the CDR3, the DNA is TGTGCCAGCAGTTTGGGTCAGACACGGGATACGCAGTATTTT.

In this sample, this clonotype turned up many times. Mismatch with germline at one junction end may stem from a read error. The chain is built from TRBV7-3 and TRBJ2-7; 11 nucleotides align to TRBD2. Germline V CDR1 and CDR2: SGHTA, FQGTGA. This CDR3 has 16 residues. CDR3 region: CASSLTGTSGSYEQYF. In DNA, the CDR3 is TGTGCCAGCAGTTTAACCGGGACTAGCGGCTCCTACGAGCAGTACTTC.